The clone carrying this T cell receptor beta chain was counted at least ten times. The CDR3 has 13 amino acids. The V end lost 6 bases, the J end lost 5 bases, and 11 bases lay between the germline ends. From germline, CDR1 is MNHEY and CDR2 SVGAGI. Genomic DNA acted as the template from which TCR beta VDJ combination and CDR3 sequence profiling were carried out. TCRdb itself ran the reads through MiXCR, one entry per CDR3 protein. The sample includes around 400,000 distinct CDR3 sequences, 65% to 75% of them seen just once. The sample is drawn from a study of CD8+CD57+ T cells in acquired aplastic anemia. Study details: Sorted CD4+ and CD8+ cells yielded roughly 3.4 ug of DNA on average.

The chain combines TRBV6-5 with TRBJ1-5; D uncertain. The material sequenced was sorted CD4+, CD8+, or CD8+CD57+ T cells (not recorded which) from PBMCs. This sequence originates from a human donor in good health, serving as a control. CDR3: CASSPAWDQPQHF. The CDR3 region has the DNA TGTGCCAGCAGCCCTGCATGGGATCAGCCCCAGCATTTT.